This TCR beta chain was identified in a study of T-cell reconstitution after alpha-beta-depleted transplantation in children. In this sample, this clonotype turned up many times. Its matching antigen is unknown. The TCRbeta library incorporated unique molecular identifiers. MiXCR, run by TCRdb on the PCR reads, gives a single entry per CDR3 protein. The sample has 200,000 or so distinct CDR3 sequences; approximately 6.3% are singletons. Study-level points and caveats: Newly produced T cells mostly accounted for T-cell counts and diversity one year post-transplant.

Between the trimmed V and J ends, which lost 2 bases and 5 bases, there was a span of 3 bases. The CDR3 is 10 amino acids. In germline, CDR1 is DFQATT, CDR2 SNEGSKA (reference sequence). This TCR was recovered from a boy between 2 and 10 years old with acute lymphoblastic leukemia, due to receive a stem cell transplant. This chain links TRBV20-1 with TRBJ1-2; D is unclear. Sequenced here: PBMCs, sampled before TCRalphabeta/CD19-depleted stem cell transplant. Here the CDR3 DNA reads TGCAGTGCTAGACCGTATGGCTACACCTTC. The encoded protein is CSARPYGYTF.